The next 23 T cell receptor beta chains were all read from a single sample in a study of T-cell reconstitution after alpha-beta-depleted transplantation in children. Unique molecular identifiers were used in preparing the TCRbeta library. MiXCR, run by TCRdb on the PCR reads, gives a single entry per CDR3 protein. The repertoire holds about 600,000 distinct CDR3 sequences, with about an eighth as singletons. The sample here was PBMCs, mostly from graft donor cells, taken 360 days after TCRalphabeta/CD19-depleted stem cell transplant. The receptor set was obtained from a male patient younger than 18 who had a stem cell transplant for acute myeloid leukemia, so the T cells may come from the graft donor.

The CDR3 loop reads CASSLRSTRATGELFF. The CDR3 coding sequence is TGTGCCAGCAGCTTAAGGTCTACTAGGGCCACCGGGGAGCTGTTTTTT. The V gene is TRBV7-3, the J gene TRBJ2-2, with D possibly TRBD2 on 5 matching bases. Trimming removed 1 base at V and 4 bases at J, with 13 bases between. The CDR3 extends over 16 amino acids. From germline, CDR1 is SGHTA and CDR2 FQGTGA.

This rearrangement joins TRBV7-8 to TRBJ2-7; unclear D gene. V was pared by 2 bases and J by 3 bases, with 8 bases between. The CDR3 contains 13 residues. Germline V gene sequence: CDR1 SGHVS, CDR2 FQNEAQ. CDR3 sequence (DNA): TGTGCCAGCAGCTTACACTTTGACTACGAGCAGTACTTC. This encodes CASSLHFDYEQYF.

The V gene is TRBV15, the J gene TRBJ2-7; 8 bases match TRBD2. The CDR3 runs 12 residues. Looked up from germline, CDR1 is LNHNV and CDR2 is YYDKDF (reference sequence). Written as DNA, the CDR3 is TGTGGATGGTGGCTAGCGGGTGTCGAGCAGTACTTC. This translates into CGWWLAGVEQYF.

The rearrangement joins TRBV4-3 to TRBJ2-7, with 11 bases that match TRBD2. The V gene end was trimmed by 0 bases and the J gene end by 1 base; junction bases not matched to a gene: 11. Germline V gene lookup returns CDR1 LGHNA and CDR2 YSLEER. This CDR3 has 19 amino acids. The DNA of the CDR3 is TGCGCCAGCAGCCAAGATTTTGGGACTAGCGGTTACAATTCCTACGAGCAGTACTTC. Translated: CASSQDFGTSGYNSYEQYF.

This chain links TRBV20-1 with TRBJ2-2; D is ambiguous. Trimming shortened V by 3 bases and J by 5 bases, and 7 bases separated the two germline ends. The V gene's germline CDR1 is DFQATT and CDR2 SNEGSKA (reference sequence). The CDR3 sequence is 12 residues long. CDR3 DNA sequence: TGCAGTGCTAGGAAGAGTACCGGGGAGCTGTTTTTT. Its translation: CSARKSTGELFF.

This clonotype came up a few times. J is TRBJ2-1 and V is TRBV7-6, with D possibly matching TRBD1 (5 bases). There are 13 residues in the CDR3. V gave up 5 bases and J gave up 5 bases, with 10 bases separating them. The V gene's germline CDR1 is SGHVS and CDR2 FNYEAQ. The CDR3 DNA reads as TGTGCCAGCAGCCCCCGACAGAACAATGAGCAGTTCTTC. It specifies CASSPRQNNEQFF.

This clonotype was counted ten times or more. CDR3 DNA: TGCAGCGTTCGACAGGGGGCAGGGGAGCAGTTCTTC. Protein sequence: CSVRQGAGEQFF. This chain uses TRBV29-1 with TRBJ2-1, with 10 bases aligning to TRBD1. Germline values: CDR1 SQVTM, CDR2 ANQGSEA. V lost 5 bases to trimming and J lost 10 bases; unmatched junction nucleotides: 5. The CDR3 covers 12 residues.

This clonotype showed up just a few times. The chain has TRBV12-3 or TRBV12-4 and TRBJ2-7, with 7 bases lining up with TRBD1. The V gene end was trimmed by 6 bases and the J gene end by 1 base; junction bases not matched to a gene: 9. This CDR3 is built from 15 residues. CDR3 loop: CASRLRDSVSYEQYF. The CDR3 DNA reads as TGTGCCAGCAGACTGAGGGACAGCGTATCCTACGAGCAGTACTTC.

This clonotype was picked up many times. The chain recombines TRBV5-1 with TRBJ2-2, with unresolved D. Germline-derived CDR1 and CDR2 are SGHRS and YFSETQ. V lost 2 bases and J lost 0, with 17 bases in between. The CDR3 contains 18 residues. CDR3 nucleotides: TGCGCCAGCAGCTTACGGGTTCTGTGGGGTTCGAACACCGGGGAGCTGTTTTTT. Translated: CASSLRVLWGSNTGELFF.

This clonotype has only a few counts. This sequence joins TRBV5-5 and TRBJ2-1, with 14 bases matching TRBD2. After removal of 0 bases from V and 9 bases from J, the junction contained 5 bases not matched to a gene. Germline CDR1 SGHKS, CDR2 YYEKEE (reference sequence). The CDR3 is 16 amino acids. CDR3 sequence (DNA): TGTGCCAGCAGCTTGGGACTAGCGGGAGGGCCGAGTGAGCAGTTCTTC. This codes for CASSLGLAGGPSEQFF.

This clonotype was observed a few times. V gene TRBV12-5 combines with J gene TRBJ2-3, with D uncertain. V shed 0 bases and J shed 0 bases, with 7 bases lying between them. The CDR3 has 15 amino acids. Germline lookup yields CDR1 LGHNT and CDR2 FRNRAP. CDR3 protein: CASGLVRSSTDTQYF. The CDR3 DNA is TGTGCTAGTGGTTTGGTACGATCAAGCACAGATACGCAGTATTTT.

Many counts were recorded for this clonotype. The chain joins TRBV2 to TRBJ2-7; 8 bases agree with TRBD2. The J segment lost 2 bases and the V segment lost 5 bases, leaving 2 bases of the junction unmatched. CDR1 and CDR2 (germline): SNHLY, FYNNEI. The CDR3 runs 13 residues. CDR3: CASSNSGAYEQYF. The CDR3 region has the DNA TGTGCCAGCAGTAATAGCGGGGCCTACGAGCAGTACTTC.

This clonotype has at least ten counts. This chain connects TRBV27 to TRBJ2-7, with no clear D. Germline lookup yields CDR1 MNHEY and CDR2 SMNVEV (reference sequence). The V and J ends lost 0 bases and 4 bases respectively, with 10 bases between them. The CDR3 loop spans 14 amino acids. Written as DNA, the CDR3 is TGTGCCAGCAGTTTATCGTTCGACATTTACGAGCAGTACTTC. As protein: CASSLSFDIYEQYF.

This clonotype was detected a few times. V gene TRBV7-8 combines with J gene TRBJ2-3; D uncertain. Germline V gives CDR1 SGHVS, CDR2 FQNEAQ. Deletions cut 6 bases from V and 9 bases from J, with 16 bases between. The CDR3 is 13 residues long. The DNA for the CDR3 is TGTGCCAGCAGACCCGTTTCCCCCCCCACGCAGTATTTT. Translation gives CASRPVSPPTQYF.

This clonotype was found a few times. The genes are TRBV12-3 or TRBV12-4 and TRBJ2-3; D ambiguous. V lost 3 bases and J lost 6, with 13 bases in between. The CDR3 spans 14 residues. The CDR3 bases are TGTGCCAGCAGTTTGGGCCAGAGTTGGGATACGCAGTATTTT. Its translation: CASSLGQSWDTQYF.

This chain uses TRBV6-2 or TRBV6-3 with TRBJ2-5; 11 bases match TRBD2. The V segment lost 2 bases and the J segment 2 bases; nucleotides outside the gene matches: 7. The V gene's germline CDR1 is MNHEY and CDR2 SVGEGT. This CDR3 is 17 amino acids long. CDR3 DNA sequence: TGTGCCAGCAGTTACAGGCTAGCGGGAGGTTTACAAGAGACCCAGTACTTC. This encodes CASSYRLAGGLQETQYF.

At least ten counts were recorded for this clonotype. The J gene is TRBJ2-1, the V gene TRBV9, with a weak D call TRBD2 (6 bases). The CDR3 has 16 residues. V shed 4 bases and J shed 0 bases, with 14 bases lying between them. Germline CDR1 reads SGDLS; CDR2 reads YYNGEE. CDR3 sequence: CASSPQRGGSYNEQFF. The CDR3 coding sequence is TGTGCCAGCAGCCCCCAACGGGGAGGCTCCTACAATGAGCAGTTCTTC.

Only a few counts were recorded for this clonotype. The CDR3 is CASSRLLIHEQYF. The CDR3 DNA reads as TGTGCCAGCAGTAGACTTTTGATCCACGAGCAGTACTTC. V is TRBV28 and J is TRBJ2-7; D ambiguous. Trimming pared 5 bases from V and 5 bases from J, leaving 13 bases between. The length of the CDR3 is 13 residues. Germline V CDR1 and CDR2: MDHEN, SYDVKM.

Worth noting for this clonotype: A read error may produce the germline difference seen at one junction end. The chain recombines TRBV6-2 or TRBV6-3 with TRBJ2-5; 7 bases fit TRBD2. This CDR3 has 15 residues. Germline CDR1 MNHEY, CDR2 SVGEGT. CDR3 residues: CASSYSFAGDPKGFF. CDR3 bases: TGTGCCAGCAGTTACTCGTTTGCGGGAGACCCAAAAGGCTTCTTC.

V is TRBV10-2 and J is TRBJ2-3, with D uncertain. With 8 bases removed from V and 9 bases from J, the gap between germline ends came to 9 bases. CDR1 is WSHSY and CDR2 is SAAADI in the germline V gene. The length of the CDR3 is 10 residues. CDR3 protein: CASQKGTQYF. The CDR3 DNA reads as TGCGCCAGCCAGAAAGGGACGCAGTATTTT.

This clonotype was recorded only once. This chain joins TRBV5-4 and TRBJ1-6; D is possibly TRBD1 (6 bases). The CDR3 sequence is 14 residues long. Germline loops: CDR1 SGHNT, CDR2 YYREEE (reference sequence). The V and J ends lost 1 base and 7 bases respectively, with 9 bases between them. CDR3 sequence reads: CASSLQGYNSPLHF. The CDR3, as DNA: TGTGCCAGCAGCTTGCAGGGGTACAATTCACCCCTCCACTTT.

This sequence joins TRBV4-3 and TRBJ2-4; D is ambiguous. The CDR3 runs 15 residues. Trimming took off 1 base at V and 0 bases at J, with 7 bases between the two ends. Germline V gives CDR1 LGHNA, CDR2 YSLEER. The chain's CDR3 is CASSQGFLAKNIQYF. CDR3 in DNA: TGCGCCAGCAGCCAAGGGTTTCTAGCCAAAAACATTCAGTACTTC.

The V call is TRBV9, the J call TRBJ2-3; 10 bases fit TRBD2. The CDR3 covers 16 residues. Trimming cost V 2 bases and J 6 bases; bases outside gene matches: 9. Germline CDR1 and CDR2: SGDLS and YYNGEE. CDR3 residues: CASSVKAGGPRDTQYF. The CDR3 DNA reads as TGTGCCAGCAGCGTTAAAGCGGGAGGGCCGCGCGATACGCAGTATTTT.